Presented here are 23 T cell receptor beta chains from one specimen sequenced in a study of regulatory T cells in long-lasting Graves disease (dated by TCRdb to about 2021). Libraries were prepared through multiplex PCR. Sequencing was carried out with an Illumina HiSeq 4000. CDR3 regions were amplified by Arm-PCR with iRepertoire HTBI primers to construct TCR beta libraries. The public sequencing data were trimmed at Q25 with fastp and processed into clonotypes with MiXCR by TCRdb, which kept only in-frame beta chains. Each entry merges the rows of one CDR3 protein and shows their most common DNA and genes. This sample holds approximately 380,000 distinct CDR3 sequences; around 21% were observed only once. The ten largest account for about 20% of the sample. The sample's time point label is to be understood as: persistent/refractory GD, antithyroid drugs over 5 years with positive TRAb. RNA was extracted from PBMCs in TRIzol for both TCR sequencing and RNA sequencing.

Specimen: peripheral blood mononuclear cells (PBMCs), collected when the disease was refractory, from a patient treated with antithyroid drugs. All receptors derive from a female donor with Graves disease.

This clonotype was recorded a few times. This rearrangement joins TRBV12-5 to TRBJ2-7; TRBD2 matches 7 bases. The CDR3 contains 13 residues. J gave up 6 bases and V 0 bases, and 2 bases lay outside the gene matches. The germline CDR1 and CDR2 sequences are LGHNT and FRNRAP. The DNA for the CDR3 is TGTGCTAGTGGTTTGGTACGCGGGGGCGAGCAGTACTTC. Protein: CASGLVRGGEQYF.

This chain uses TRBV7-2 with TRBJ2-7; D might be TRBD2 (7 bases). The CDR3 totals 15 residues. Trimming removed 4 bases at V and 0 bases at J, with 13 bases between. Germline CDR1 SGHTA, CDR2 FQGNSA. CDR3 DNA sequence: TGTGCCAGCAGCTCAAGGGGGGGCGACTCCTACGAGCAGTACTTC. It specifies CASSSRGGDSYEQYF.

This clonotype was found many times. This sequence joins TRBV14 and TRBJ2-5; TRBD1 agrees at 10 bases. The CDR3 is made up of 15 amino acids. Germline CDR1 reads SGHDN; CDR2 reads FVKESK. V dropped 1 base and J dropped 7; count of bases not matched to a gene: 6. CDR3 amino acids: CASSQGGTGVWTQYF. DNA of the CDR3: TGTGCCAGCAGCCAAGGTGGGACAGGGGTTTGGACCCAGTACTTC. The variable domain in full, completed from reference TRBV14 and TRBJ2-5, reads EAGVTQFPSHSVIEKGQTVTLRCDPISGHDNLYWYRRVMGKEIKFLLHFVKESKQDESGMPNNRFLAERTGGTYSTLKVQPAELEDSGVYFCASSQGGTGVWTQYFGPGTRLLVL.

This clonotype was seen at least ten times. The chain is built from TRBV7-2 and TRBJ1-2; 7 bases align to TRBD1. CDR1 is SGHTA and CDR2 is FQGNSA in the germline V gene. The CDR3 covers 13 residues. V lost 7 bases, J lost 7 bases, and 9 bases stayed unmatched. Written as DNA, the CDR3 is TGTGCCAGCACCCAGAGGCAGGGGGGTGGCTACACCTTC. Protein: CASTQRQGGGYTF.

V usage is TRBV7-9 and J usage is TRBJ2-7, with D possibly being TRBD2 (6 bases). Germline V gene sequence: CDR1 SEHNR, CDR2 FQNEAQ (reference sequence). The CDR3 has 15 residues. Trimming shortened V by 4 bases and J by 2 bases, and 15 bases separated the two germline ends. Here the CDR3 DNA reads TGTGCCAGCAGCTGGGGGGAGCGGGCCACCTACGAGCAGTACTTC. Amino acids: CASSWGERATYEQYF.

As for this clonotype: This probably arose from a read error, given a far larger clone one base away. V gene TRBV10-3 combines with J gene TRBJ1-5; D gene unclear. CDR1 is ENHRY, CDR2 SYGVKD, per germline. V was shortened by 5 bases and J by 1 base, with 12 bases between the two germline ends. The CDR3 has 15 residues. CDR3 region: CAISLNTGSNQPQHF. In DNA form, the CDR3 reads TGTGCCATCAGTTTGAACACGGGGAGCAATCAGCCCCAGCATTTT.

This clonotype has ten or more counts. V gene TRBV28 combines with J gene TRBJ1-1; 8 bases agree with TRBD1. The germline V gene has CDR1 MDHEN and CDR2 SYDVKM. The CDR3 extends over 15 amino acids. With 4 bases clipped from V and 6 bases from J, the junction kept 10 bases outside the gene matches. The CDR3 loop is CASSSTGGGYAEAFF. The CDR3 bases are TGTGCCAGCAGTTCAACAGGGGGAGGATACGCTGAAGCTTTCTTT.

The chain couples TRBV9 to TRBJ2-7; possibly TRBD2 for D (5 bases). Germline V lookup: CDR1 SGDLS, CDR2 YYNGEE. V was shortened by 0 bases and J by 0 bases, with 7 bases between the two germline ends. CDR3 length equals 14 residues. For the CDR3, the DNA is TGTGCCAGCAGCGTAGACGGGGACTCCTACGAGCAGTACTTC. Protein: CASSVDGDSYEQYF.

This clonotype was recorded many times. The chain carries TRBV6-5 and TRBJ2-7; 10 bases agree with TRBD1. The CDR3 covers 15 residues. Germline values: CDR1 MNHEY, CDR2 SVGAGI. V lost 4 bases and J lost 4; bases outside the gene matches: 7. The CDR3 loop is CASSSTGTGVYEQYF. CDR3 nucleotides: TGTGCCAGCAGTTCCACCGGGACAGGGGTTTACGAGCAGTACTTC.

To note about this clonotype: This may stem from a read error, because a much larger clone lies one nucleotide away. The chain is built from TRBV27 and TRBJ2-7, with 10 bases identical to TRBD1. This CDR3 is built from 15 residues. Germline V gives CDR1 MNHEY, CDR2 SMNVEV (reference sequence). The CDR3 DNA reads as TGTGCCATCAGTGAGGACAGGGGGGCCTCCTACGGGCAGTACTTC. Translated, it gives CAISEDRGASYGQYF.

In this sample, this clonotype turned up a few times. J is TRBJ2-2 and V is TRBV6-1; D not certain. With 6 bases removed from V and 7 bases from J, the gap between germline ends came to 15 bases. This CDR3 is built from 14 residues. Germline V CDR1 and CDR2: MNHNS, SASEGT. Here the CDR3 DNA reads TGTGCCAGCAGGAGTTCAGGTCCTATCGGGGAGCTGTTTTTT. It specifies CASRSSGPIGELFF.

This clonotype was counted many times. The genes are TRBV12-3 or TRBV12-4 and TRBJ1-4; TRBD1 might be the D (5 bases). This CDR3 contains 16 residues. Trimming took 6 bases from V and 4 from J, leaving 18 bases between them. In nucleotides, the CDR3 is TGTGCCAGCAGCCCACGCCGGGACCCGTTTAATGAAAAACTGTTTTTT. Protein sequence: CASSPRRDPFNEKLFF.

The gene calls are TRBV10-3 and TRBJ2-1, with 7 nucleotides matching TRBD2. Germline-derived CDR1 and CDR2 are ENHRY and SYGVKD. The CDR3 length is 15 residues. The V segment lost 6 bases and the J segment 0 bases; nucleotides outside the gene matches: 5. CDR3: CAIRIGGSSYNEQFF. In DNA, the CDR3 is TGTGCCATCAGGATCGGGGGGAGCTCCTACAATGAGCAGTTCTTC.

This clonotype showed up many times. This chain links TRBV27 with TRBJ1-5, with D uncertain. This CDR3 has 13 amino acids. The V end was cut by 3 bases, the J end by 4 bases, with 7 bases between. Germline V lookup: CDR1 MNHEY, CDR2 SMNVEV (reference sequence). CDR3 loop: CASSFSQNQPQHF. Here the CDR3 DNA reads TGTGCCAGCAGTTTCTCCCAAAATCAGCCCCAGCATTTT.

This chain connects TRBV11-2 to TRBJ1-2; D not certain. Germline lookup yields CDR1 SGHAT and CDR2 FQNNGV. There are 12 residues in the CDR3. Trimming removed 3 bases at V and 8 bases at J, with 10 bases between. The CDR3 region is CASSLAVGGYTF. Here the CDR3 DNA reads TGTGCCAGCAGCTTGGCCGTGGGGGGCTACACCTTC.

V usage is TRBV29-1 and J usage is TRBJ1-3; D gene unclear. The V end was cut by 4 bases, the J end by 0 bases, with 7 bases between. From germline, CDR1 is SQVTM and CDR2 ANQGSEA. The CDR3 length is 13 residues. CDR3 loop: CSVADLSGNTIYF. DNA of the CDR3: TGCAGCGTTGCCGACCTCTCTGGAAACACCATATATTTT.

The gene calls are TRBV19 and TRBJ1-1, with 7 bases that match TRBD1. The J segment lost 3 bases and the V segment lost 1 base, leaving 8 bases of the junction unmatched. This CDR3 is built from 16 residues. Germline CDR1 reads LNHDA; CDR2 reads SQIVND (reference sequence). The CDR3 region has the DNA TGTGCCAGTAGTATAGGGAGGGGGCGCCGGGACACTGAAGCTTTCTTT. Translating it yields CASSIGRGRRDTEAFF.

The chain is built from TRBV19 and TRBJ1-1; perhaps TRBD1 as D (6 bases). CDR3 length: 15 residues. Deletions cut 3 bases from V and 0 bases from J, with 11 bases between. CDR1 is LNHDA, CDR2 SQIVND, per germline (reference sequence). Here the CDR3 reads CASSIGQQMNTEAFF. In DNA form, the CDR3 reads TGTGCCAGTAGTATTGGACAGCAAATGAACACTGAAGCTTTCTTT.

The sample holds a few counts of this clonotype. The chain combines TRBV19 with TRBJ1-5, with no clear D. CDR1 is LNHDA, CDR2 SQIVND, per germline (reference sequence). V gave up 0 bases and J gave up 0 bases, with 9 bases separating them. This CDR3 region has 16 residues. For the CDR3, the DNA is TGTGCCAGTAGTATAGATACTACAAATAGCAATCAGCCCCAGCATTTT. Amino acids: CASSIDTTNSNQPQHF.

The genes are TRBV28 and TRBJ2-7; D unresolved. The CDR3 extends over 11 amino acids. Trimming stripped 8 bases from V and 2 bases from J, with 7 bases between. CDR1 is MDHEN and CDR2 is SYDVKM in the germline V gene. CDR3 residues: CASGPPYEQYF. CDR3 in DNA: TGTGCCAGCGGGCCGCCCTACGAGCAGTACTTC.

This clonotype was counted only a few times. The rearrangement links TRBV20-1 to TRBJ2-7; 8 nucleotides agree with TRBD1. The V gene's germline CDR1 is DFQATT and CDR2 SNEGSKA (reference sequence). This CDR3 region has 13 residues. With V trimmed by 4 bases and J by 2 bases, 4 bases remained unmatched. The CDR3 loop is CSATRDRTYEQYF. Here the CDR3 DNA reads TGCAGTGCTACCCGGGACAGGACCTACGAGCAGTACTTC.

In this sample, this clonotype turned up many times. CDR3 sequence (DNA): TGTGCCAGCAGCCCCTCCGGGGGACAGGGTGGCCAGCCCCAGCATTTT. Its protein is CASSPSGGQGGQPQHF. J is TRBJ1-5 and V is TRBV7-2; TRBD1 matches at 9 bases. The length of the CDR3 is 16 residues. Trimming at V came to 5 bases and at J to 7 bases, leaving 12 bases not matched to a gene. The germline V gene has CDR1 SGHTA and CDR2 FQGNSA.

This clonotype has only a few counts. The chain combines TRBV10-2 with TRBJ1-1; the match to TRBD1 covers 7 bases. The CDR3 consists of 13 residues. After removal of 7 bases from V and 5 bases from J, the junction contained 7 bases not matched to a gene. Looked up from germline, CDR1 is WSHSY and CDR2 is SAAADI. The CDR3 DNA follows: TGCGCCAGCACCTCCGGGACAGCTACTGAAGCTTTCTTT. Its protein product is CASTSGTATEAFF.